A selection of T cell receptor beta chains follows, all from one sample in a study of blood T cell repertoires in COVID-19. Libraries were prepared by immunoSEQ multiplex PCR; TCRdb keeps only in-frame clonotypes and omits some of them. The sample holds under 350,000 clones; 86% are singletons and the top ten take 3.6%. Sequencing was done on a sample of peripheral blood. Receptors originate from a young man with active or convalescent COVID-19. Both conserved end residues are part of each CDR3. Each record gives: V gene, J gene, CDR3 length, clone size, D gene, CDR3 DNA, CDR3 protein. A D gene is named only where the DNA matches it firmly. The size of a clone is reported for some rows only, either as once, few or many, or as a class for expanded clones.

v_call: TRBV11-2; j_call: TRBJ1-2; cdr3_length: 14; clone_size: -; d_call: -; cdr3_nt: TGTGCCAGCAGCTCACCGACCTCAGGCTATGGCTACACCTTC; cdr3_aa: CASSSPTSGYGYTF
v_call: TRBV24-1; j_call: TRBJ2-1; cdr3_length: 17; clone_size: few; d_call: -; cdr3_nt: TGTGCCACCAGTGATTTTAAGCTCGGGGTACCTGGAAATGAGCAGTTCTTC; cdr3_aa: CATSDFKLGVPGNEQFF
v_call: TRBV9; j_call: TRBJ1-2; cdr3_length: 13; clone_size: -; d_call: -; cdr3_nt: TGTGCCAGCAGCGTGGTGTCCGGCTATGGCTACACCTTC; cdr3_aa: CASSVVSGYGYTF
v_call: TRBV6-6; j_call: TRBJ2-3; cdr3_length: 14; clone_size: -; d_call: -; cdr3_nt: TGTGCCAGCAGTTTAGCGTCCTCGGTAGATACGCAGTATTTT; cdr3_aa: CASSLASSVDTQYF
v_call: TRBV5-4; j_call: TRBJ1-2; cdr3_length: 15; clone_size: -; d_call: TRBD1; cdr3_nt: TGTGCCAGCAGCTTGGGATCGGGACAGGGCTACGGCTACACCTTC; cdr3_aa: CASSLGSGQGYGYTF
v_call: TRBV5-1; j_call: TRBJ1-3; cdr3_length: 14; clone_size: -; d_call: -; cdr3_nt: TGCGCCAGCAGCTCCGAGGGATCTGGAAACACCATATATTTT; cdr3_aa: CASSSEGSGNTIYF
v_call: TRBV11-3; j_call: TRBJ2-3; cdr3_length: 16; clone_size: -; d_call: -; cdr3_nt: TGTGCCAGCAGCTCTCCGGGACAAACACCTCGGGATACGCAGTATTTT; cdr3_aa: CASSSPGQTPRDTQYF
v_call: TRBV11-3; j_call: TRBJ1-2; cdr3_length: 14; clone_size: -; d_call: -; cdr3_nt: TGTGCCAGCAGCTTATCAGGGGCGGACTATGGCTACACCTTC; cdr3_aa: CASSLSGADYGYTF
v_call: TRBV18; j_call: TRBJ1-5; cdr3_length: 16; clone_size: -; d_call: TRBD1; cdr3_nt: TGTGCCAGCTCACCACTGGAAACAGGGGTCAATCAGCCCCAGCATTTT; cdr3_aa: CASSPLETGVNQPQHF
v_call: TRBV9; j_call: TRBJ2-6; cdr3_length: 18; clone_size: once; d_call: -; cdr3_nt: TGTGCCAGCAGCCCCAATCCCATAGGGGGCTCTGGGGCCAACGTCCTGACTTTC; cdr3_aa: CASSPNPIGGSGANVLTF
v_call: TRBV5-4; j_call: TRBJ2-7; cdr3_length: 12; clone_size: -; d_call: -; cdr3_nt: TGTGCCAGCAGCGCAGACAGCTACGAGCAGTACTTC; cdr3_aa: CASSADSYEQYF
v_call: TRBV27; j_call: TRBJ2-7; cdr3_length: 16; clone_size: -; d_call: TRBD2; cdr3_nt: TGTGCCAGCAGTAAAACTAGCGGGGGCCTACCCTACGAGCAGTACTTC; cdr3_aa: CASSKTSGGLPYEQYF
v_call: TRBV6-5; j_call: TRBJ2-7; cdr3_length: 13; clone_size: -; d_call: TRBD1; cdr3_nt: TGTGCCAGCCGCGGGGACAGGGTTGAGAAGCAGTACTTC; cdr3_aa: CASRGDRVEKQYF
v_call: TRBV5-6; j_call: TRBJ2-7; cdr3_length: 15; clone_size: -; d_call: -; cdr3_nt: TGTGCCAGCGCACCGACGGGTTTTAGCTCCTACGAGCAGTACTTC; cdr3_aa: CASAPTGFSSYEQYF
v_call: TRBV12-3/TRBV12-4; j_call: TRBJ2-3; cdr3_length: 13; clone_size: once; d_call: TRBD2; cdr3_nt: TGTGCCAGCAGTTGGCGGGAGGGGGATACGCAGTATTTT; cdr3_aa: CASSWREGDTQYF
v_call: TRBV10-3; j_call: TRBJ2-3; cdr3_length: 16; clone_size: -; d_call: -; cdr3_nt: TGTGCCATCAGTGAGGCCCGGACGGGGAGCACAGATACGCAGTATTTT; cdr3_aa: CAISEARTGSTDTQYF
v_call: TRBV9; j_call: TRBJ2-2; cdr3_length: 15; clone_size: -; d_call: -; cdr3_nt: TGTGCCAGCAGCGGAAGACAGGTCACCACCGGGGAGCTGTTTTTT; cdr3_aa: CASSGRQVTTGELFF
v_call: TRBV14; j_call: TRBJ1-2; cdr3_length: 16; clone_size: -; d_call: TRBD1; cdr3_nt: TGTGCCAGCAGCCAAGCCGGGACAGGGAATCTCTATGGCTACACCTTC; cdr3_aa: CASSQAGTGNLYGYTF
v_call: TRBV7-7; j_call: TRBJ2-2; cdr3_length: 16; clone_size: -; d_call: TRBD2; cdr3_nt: TGTGCCAGCAGCAGAGAAGCGGGGGCATCCACCGGGGAGCTGTTTTTT; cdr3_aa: CASSREAGASTGELFF
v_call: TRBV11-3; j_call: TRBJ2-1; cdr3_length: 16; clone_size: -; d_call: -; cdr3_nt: TGTGCCAGCAGCGGGGCTAGCGCCCGCCTTGGTTATGAGCAGTTCTTC; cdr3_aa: CASSGASARLGYEQFF
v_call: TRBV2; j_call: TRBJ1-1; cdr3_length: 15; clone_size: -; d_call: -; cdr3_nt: TGTGCCAGCAGTGATCTCGGACACCCCAACACTGAAGCTTTCTTT; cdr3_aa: CASSDLGHPNTEAFF
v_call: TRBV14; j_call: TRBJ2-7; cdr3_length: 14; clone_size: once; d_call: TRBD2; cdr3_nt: TGTGCCAGCAGCCCTAGCGGGGTGCCCTACGAGCAGTACTTC; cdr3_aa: CASSPSGVPYEQYF
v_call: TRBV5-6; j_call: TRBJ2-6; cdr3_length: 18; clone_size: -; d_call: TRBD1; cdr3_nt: TGTGCCAGCACCCGAAAAGGGGGCCTCTTCTCTGGGGCCAACGTCCTGACTTTC; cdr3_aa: CASTRKGGLFSGANVLTF
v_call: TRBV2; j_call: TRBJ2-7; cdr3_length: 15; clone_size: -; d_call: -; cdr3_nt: TGTGCCAGCAGTGAAGAGGACACCCGCAACTACGAGCAGTACTTC; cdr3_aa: CASSEEDTRNYEQYF
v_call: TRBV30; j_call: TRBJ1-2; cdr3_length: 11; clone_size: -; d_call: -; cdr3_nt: TGTGCCTGGAGCCCAGGGGTCGGCTACACCTTC; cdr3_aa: CAWSPGVGYTF
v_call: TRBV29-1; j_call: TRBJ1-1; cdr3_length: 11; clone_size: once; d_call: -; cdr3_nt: TGCAGCGGATCCCAGGGATTCGAAGCTTTCTTT; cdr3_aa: CSGSQGFEAFF
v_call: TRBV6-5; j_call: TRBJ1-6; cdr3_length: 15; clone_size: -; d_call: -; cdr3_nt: TGTGCCAGCAGTTATGCGAGCTCCTATAATTCACCCCTCCACTTT; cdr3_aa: CASSYASSYNSPLHF
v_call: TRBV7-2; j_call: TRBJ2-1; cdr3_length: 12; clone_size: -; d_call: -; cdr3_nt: TGTGCCAGCAGCCTACTAGTCAATGAGCAGTTCTTC; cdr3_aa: CASSLLVNEQFF
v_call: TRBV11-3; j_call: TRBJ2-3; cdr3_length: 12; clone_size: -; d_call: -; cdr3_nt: TGTGCCAGCAGCTTTTCTCGAGATACGCAGTATTTT; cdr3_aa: CASSFSRDTQYF
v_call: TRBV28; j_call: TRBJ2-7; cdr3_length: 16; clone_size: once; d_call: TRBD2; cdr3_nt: TGTGCCAGCAGTTTTAGTGGGACTAGCGCTCCCTACGAGCAGTACTTC; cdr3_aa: CASSFSGTSAPYEQYF
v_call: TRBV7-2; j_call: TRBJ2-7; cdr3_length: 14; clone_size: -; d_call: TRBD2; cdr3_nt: TGTGCCAGCAGCCCGCGACTAGCCCCCCACGAGCAGTACTTC; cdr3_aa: CASSPRLAPHEQYF
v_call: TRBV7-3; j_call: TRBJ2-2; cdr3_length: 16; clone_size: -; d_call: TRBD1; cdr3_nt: TGTGCCAGCAGCCCCTTAGGATCAGGGGGTACCGGGGAGCTGTTTTTT; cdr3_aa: CASSPLGSGGTGELFF
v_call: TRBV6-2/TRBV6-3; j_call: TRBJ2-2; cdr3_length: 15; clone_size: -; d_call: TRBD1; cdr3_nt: TGTGCCAGCAGTTACTTCAGACAGGGGACCGGGGAGCTGTTTTTT; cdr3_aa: CASSYFRQGTGELFF
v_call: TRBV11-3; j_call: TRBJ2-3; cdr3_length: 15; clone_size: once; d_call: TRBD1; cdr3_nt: TGTGCCAGCAGCTTAGGGGACAGCCTCACAGATACGCAGTATTTT; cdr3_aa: CASSLGDSLTDTQYF
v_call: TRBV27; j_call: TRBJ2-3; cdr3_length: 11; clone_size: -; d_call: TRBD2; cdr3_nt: TGTGCCAGCAGGTTAGCGGGAGGGCAGTATTTT; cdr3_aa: CASRLAGGQYF
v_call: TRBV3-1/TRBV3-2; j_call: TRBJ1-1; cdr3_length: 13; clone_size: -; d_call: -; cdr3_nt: TGTGCCAGCAGCCGCCAAGGGGACACTGAAGCTTTCTTT; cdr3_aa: CASSRQGDTEAFF
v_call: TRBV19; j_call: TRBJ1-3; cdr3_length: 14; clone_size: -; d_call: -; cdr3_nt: TGTGCCAGTAGTATAGACCCCTTCGGAAACACCATATATTTT; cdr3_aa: CASSIDPFGNTIYF
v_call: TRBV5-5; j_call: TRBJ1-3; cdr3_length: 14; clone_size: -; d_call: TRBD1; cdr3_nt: TGTGCCAGCAGCAGAGGGACAGCTGGAAACACCATATATTTT; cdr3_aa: CASSRGTAGNTIYF
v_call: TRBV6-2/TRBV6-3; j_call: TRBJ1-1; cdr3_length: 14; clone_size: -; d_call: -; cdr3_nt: TGTGCCAGCAGTTACGACAACCCAGACACTGAAGCTTTCTTT; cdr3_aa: CASSYDNPDTEAFF
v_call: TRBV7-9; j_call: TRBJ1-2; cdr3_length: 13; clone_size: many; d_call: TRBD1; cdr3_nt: TGTGCCAGCAGCGACCAGGGGGACTATGGCTACACCTTC; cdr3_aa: CASSDQGDYGYTF
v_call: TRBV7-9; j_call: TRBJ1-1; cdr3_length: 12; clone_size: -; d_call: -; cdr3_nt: TGTGCCAGCGAAATAGGGGAAATTGAAGCTTTCTTT; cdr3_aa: CASEIGEIEAFF
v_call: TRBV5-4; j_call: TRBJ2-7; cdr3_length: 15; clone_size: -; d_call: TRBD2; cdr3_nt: TGTGCCAGCAGCTTGGGGGAGGGAGTATTCGCCGAGCAGTACTTC; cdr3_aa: CASSLGEGVFAEQYF
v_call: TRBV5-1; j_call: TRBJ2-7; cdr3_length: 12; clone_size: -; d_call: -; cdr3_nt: TGCGCCAGCAGCTCAGACGGGGGCGAGCAGTACTTC; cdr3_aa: CASSSDGGEQYF
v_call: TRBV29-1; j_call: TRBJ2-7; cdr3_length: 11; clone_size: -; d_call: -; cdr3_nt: TGCAGCGGGGCCTTTGGTTACGAGCAGTACTTC; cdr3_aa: CSGAFGYEQYF
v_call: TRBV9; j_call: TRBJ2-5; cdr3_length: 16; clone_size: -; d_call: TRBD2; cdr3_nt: TGTGCCAGCAGCGTAGGAGGTTCGGGAGGGCAAGAGACCCAGTACTTC; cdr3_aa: CASSVGGSGGQETQYF
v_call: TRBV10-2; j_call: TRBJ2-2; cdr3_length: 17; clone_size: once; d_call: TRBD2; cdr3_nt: TGCGCCAGCAAGCCGGGACTAGCGGGGGCCCCTACCGGGGAGCTGTTTTTT; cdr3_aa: CASKPGLAGAPTGELFF
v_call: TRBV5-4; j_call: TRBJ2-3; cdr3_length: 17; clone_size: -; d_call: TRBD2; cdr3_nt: TGTGCCAGCAGCTTGGGGGGACTAGCGGGGGCCACAGATACGCAGTATTTT; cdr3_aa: CASSLGGLAGATDTQYF
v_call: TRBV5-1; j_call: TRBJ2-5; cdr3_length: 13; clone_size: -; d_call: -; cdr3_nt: TGCGCCAGCAGCCCGACAGCGAAAGAGACCCAGTACTTC; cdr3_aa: CASSPTAKETQYF
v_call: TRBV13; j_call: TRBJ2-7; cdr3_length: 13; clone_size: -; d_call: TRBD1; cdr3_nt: TGTGCCAGCAGCTCGACAGGGATCTACGAGCAGTACTTC; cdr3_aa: CASSSTGIYEQYF
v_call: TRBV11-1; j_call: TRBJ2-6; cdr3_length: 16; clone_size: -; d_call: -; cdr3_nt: TGTGCCAGCAGCCAACGACTGAGCTCTGGGGCCAACGTCCTGACTTTC; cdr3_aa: CASSQRLSSGANVLTF
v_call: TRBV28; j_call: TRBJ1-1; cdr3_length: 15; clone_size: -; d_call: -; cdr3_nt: TGTGCCAGCAGCACCCTCGGGGGGGGCCGGACTGAAGCTTTCTTT; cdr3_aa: CASSTLGGGRTEAFF
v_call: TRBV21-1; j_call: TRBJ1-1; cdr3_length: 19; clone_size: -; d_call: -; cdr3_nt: TGTGCCAGCAGCAAAGTGCGTCGGGACAGTAAAGAAATGAACACTGAAGCTTTCTTT; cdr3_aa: CASSKVRRDSKEMNTEAFF
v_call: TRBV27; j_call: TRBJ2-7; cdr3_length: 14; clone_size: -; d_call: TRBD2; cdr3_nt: TGTGCCAGCAGTCCGAGCGGGGCTTACCTCGAGCAGTACTTC; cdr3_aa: CASSPSGAYLEQYF
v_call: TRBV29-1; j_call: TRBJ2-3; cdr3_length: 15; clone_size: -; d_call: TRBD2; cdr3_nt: TGCAGCGTTGGCTCCGGGACTAGCGGTACAGATACGCAGTATTTT; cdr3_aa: CSVGSGTSGTDTQYF
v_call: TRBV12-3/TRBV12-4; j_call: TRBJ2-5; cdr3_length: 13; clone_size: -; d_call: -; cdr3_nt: TGTGCCAGCAGTTTAGGGGGCGGGAAGACCCAGTACTTC; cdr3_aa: CASSLGGGKTQYF